This T cell receptor beta chain was recorded in a study of early T cells in non-severe SARS-CoV-2 infection. Attachment of unique molecular identifiers to individual cDNA molecules was performed. Via MiXCR, TCRdb re-called the 5' RACE reads, giving one row per CDR3 protein. The sample carries some 80,000 distinct CDR3 sequences, approximately 12% recorded once. The V and J ends lost 3 bases and 6 bases respectively, with 14 bases between them. CDR3 length: 14 residues. Germline V gives CDR1 KGHSH, CDR2 LQKENI. The chain couples TRBV18 to TRBJ1-2; D gene uncertain. Material: whole blood, obtained at baseline. The sequence came from an adult who was a healthcare worker with PCR-confirmed SARS-CoV-2 infection or an uninfected control (not recorded which). The donor label of this sample is uncertain. The CDR3 DNA reads as TGTGCCAGCTCACCGGGCGGGCCCCAGGATGGCTACACCTTC. Translating gives CASSPGGPQDGYTF. Full variable domain (remainder filled in from reference TRBV18 and TRBJ1-2): NAGVMQNPRHLVRRRGQEARLRCSPMKGHSHVYWYRQLPEEGLKFMVYLQKENIIDESGMPKERFSAEFPKEGPSILRIQQVVRGDSAAYFCASSPGGPQDGYTFGSGTRLTVV.